This entry describes one T cell receptor (beta chain). This sample is drawn from a study of T cells in localized non-small cell lung cancer. CDR1 and CDR2 from the germline V gene are GTSNPN and SVGIG (reference sequence). The CDR3 is 15 amino acids. Trimming left V 4 bases short and J 6 bases short, with 16 bases between. The protocol was immunoSEQ multiplex PCR, while the TCRdb copy is restricted to in-frame clones and leaves out a portion. Here the sample spans roughly 8,000 clones, about 92% being singletons. The TCR sequence derives from a male donor older than 55 with stage II lung adenocarcinoma. The input for sequencing was peripheral blood mononuclear cells, taken before any cancer treatment. The gene calls are TRBV30 and TRBJ1-6; D unresolved. CDR3 nucleotide sequence: TGTGCCTGGAATCAGCTTAGATGCTTTAATTCACCCCTCCACTTT. Translated: CAWNQLRCFNSPLHF.